The 11 T cell receptor beta chains below were found in one sample sequenced in a study of blood T cell repertoires in COVID-19. Measured with immunoSEQ multiplex PCR; TCRdb has only the in-frame clones, and not every one. The data contain some 280,000 clones, approximately 89% of them singletons. Sequenced material: peripheral blood. These receptor sequences come from a woman in her sixties or seventies with acute or convalescent COVID-19.

The chain combines TRBV14 with TRBJ1-6, with 8 bases that match TRBD1. J gave up 0 bases and V 5 bases, and 12 bases lay outside the gene matches. Germline V CDR1 and CDR2: SGHDN, FVKESK. The CDR3 has 19 residues. This CDR3 is CASSGVRGRGSSYNSPLHF. CDR3 sequence (DNA): TGTGCCAGCAGCGGCGTCAGGGGGCGTGGGAGCTCCTATAATTCACCCCTCCACTTT.

This chain uses TRBV7-2 with TRBJ2-7; 7 nucleotides match TRBD1. V was pared by 6 bases and J by 4 bases, with 6 bases of the junction left unmatched. Germline CDR1 reads SGHTA; CDR2 reads FQGNSA. The CDR3 contains 13 residues. CDR3 loop: CASSPGTEYEQYF. The CDR3 DNA follows: TGTGCCAGCAGTCCCGGGACAGAATACGAGCAGTACTTC.

The chain employs TRBV6-2 or TRBV6-3 and TRBJ2-5; TRBD2 might be the D (5 bases). The CDR3 is made up of 16 amino acids. Trimming shortened V by 3 bases and J by 1 base, and 15 bases separated the two germline ends. From germline, CDR1 is MNHEY and CDR2 SVGEGT. CDR3: CASSYPASGRQETQYF. CDR3 in DNA: TGTGCCAGCAGTTATCCCGCGAGCGGACGCCAAGAGACCCAGTACTTC.

The genes are TRBV7-9 and TRBJ1-6; TRBD1 is a possible D gene (6 bases). Germline CDR1 SEHNR, CDR2 FQNEAQ (reference sequence). Trimming left V 4 bases short and J 7 bases short, with 11 bases between. The CDR3 covers 14 residues. CDR3 sequence (DNA): TGTGCCAGCAGCTCGGGGACAATCAATTCACCCCTCCACTTT. Its translation: CASSSGTINSPLHF.

The chain recombines TRBV27 with TRBJ1-5; 7 positions agree with TRBD1. Germline CDR1 and CDR2: MNHEY and SMNVEV (reference sequence). J lost 10 bases, V lost 5 bases, and 11 bases had no gene match. This CDR3 is built from 14 residues. Here the CDR3 DNA reads TGTGCCAGCAGTGGGACAGAGGGATCGGGACCCCAGCATTTT. This translates into CASSGTEGSGPQHF.

This clone has a single count. This chain joins TRBV6-2 or TRBV6-3 and TRBJ2-7; TRBD2 matches at 10 bases. Trimming cost V 5 bases and J 6 bases; bases outside gene matches: 1. The CDR3 has 12 residues. Germline values: CDR1 MNHEY, CDR2 SVGEGT. CDR3 region: CASSGLAVEQYF. The DNA for the CDR3 is TGTGCCAGCAGTGGACTAGCGGTCGAGCAGTACTTC.

This clone came up once. V is TRBV4-1 and J is TRBJ1-6; D perhaps matches TRBD1 (6 bases). The CDR3 has 17 residues. Germline values: CDR1 MGHRA, CDR2 YSYEKL. The V gene lost 4 bases and the J gene lost 3 bases, with 16 bases spanning the gap. The DNA for the CDR3 is TGCGCCAGCAGCCGAAAGGGGGGGGATCTCTATAATTCACCCCTCCACTTT. This gives the protein CASSRKGGDLYNSPLHF.

The V call is TRBV6-5, the J call TRBJ1-4; possible D gene TRBD1, 6 bases. The CDR3 extends over 15 amino acids. The V and J ends lost 4 bases and 2 bases respectively, with 11 bases between them. Germline assignment: CDR1 MNHEY and CDR2 SVGAGI. The CDR3 sequence is CASSSRGVTNEKLFF. The CDR3 region has the DNA TGTGCCAGCAGTTCCAGGGGTGTTACTAATGAAAAACTGTTTTTT.

The chain joins TRBV3-1 (or the pseudogene TRBV3-2) to TRBJ2-5; 12 bases are a match to TRBD2. The junction had 6 bases not matched to a gene; V was cut back by 1 base and J by 6 bases. Germline lookup yields CDR1 LGHDT and CDR2 YNNKEL (reference sequence). The CDR3 totals 16 residues. CDR3 DNA: TGTGCCAGCAGCCAAGTCCTAGCGGGGGGGGGAAAGACCCAGTACTTC. This encodes CASSQVLAGGGKTQYF.

V usage is TRBV5-5 and J usage is TRBJ1-1; 7 nucleotides match TRBD1. The CDR3 consists of 14 residues. Germline V gene lookup returns CDR1 SGHKS and CDR2 YYEKEE (reference sequence). The ends lost 4 bases at V and 1 base at J; junction bases unmatched: 4. The chain's CDR3 is CASSEDRRNTEAFF. The CDR3 nucleotides are TGTGCCAGCAGCGAGGACAGGCGGAACACTGAAGCTTTCTTT.

This sequence joins TRBV2 and TRBJ1-3; D not certain. The CDR3 totals 13 residues. V shed 7 bases and J shed 3 bases, with 10 bases lying between them. Germline V gene sequence: CDR1 SNHLY, CDR2 FYNNEI. CDR3 amino acids: CASTSSSGNTIYF. The CDR3 nucleotides are TGTGCCAGCACGAGTTCTAGTGGAAACACCATATATTTT.